This entry lists 6 T cell receptor beta chains sequenced from one sample in a study of T cell repertoires in cytomegalovirus infection. A single record per CDR3 protein comes from TCRdb applying MiXCR to the reads. The data show about 530,000 distinct CDR3 sequences, with 26% seen just once and approximately 13% held by the top ten. Sequenced input: PBMCs. These receptors were taken from a human donor in good health (CMV status not recorded). Some clones in this sample may be carry-over from other donors' samples.

The chain carries TRBV27 and TRBJ2-1, with D unresolved. Germline V lookup: CDR1 MNHEY, CDR2 SMNVEV (reference sequence). The V end was cut by 10 bases, the J end by 0 bases, with 16 bases between. The length of the CDR3 is 15 residues. The DNA for the CDR3 is TGTGCCATTTCCCCCCCCGGAGTCTCCTACAATGAGCAGTTCTTC. It translates to CAISPPGVSYNEQFF.

This clonotype was picked up many times. The CDR3 DNA reads TGTGCCAGCAGCTTTAACTTCGGCTACGAGCAGTACGTC. This codes for CASSFNFGYEQYV. The J gene is TRBJ2-7, the V gene TRBV7-2; D is ambiguous. The CDR3 contains 13 residues. Trimming shortened V by 3 bases and J by 3 bases, and 9 bases separated the two germline ends. Per the germline V gene, CDR1 is SGHTA and CDR2 is FQGNSA.

The chain employs TRBV11-2 and TRBJ1-2; D is unclear. The germline V and J ends were trimmed by 5 bases and 1 base, with 14 bases remaining between them. Germline V gene sequence: CDR1 SGHAT, CDR2 FQNNGV. CDR3 size: 15 residues. Here the CDR3 DNA reads TGTGCCAGCAGCCCACGGGGAGGGTATAACTATGGCTACACCTTC. Translation gives CASSPRGGYNYGYTF.

J is TRBJ2-3 and V is TRBV12-3 or TRBV12-4, with D possibly called TRBD1 or TRBD2 (5 bases each). This CDR3 spans 20 amino acids. Deletions cut 6 bases from V and 0 bases from J, with 28 bases between. The CDR3 sequence is CASRLGVGRITVGSTDTQYF. The CDR3 DNA is TGTGCCAGCAGATTGGGGGTGGGCAGGATCACGGTCGGGAGCACAGATACGCAGTATTTT.

The rearrangement joins TRBV7-6 to TRBJ1-4, with D unclear. V lost 5 bases and J lost 0, with 7 bases in between. The length of the CDR3 is 14 residues. Germline V lookup: CDR1 SGHVS, CDR2 FNYEAQ. This CDR3 reads CASSPRPTNEKLFF. The CDR3 coding sequence is TGTGCCAGCAGCCCACGCCCAACTAATGAAAAACTGTTTTTT.

At least ten counts were recorded for this clonotype. The V and J genes are TRBV7-8 and TRBJ1-5, with D maybe TRBD1 (5 bases). CDR1 and CDR2 (germline): SGHVS, FQNEAQ. V shed 5 bases and J shed 0 bases, with 14 bases lying between them. The CDR3 totals 16 residues. For the CDR3, the DNA is TGTGCCAGCAGCGTCTCGAGGGGTTATAGCAATCAGCCCCAGCATTTT. It encodes CASSVSRGYSNQPQHF.